The rows below give T cell receptor beta chains drawn from one sample of a study of CD4 T cells in relation to SARS-CoV-2 and coronaviruses. Produced via immunoSEQ multiplex PCR; TCRdb's table is partial and in-frame only. The table has some 60,000 clones, approximately 90% seen once. Sequences were obtained from naive CD4+ T cells from PBMCs. These receptors came from an adult with COVID-19. The conserved cysteine and the conserved F or W are not part of the CDR3 here. The order of the fields is V gene, J gene, CDR3 protein.

>TRBV5-4|TRBJ2-3
ASSKDRGMDTQY
>TRBV7-9|TRBJ1-2
ASSFPQNYGYT
>TRBV12-3/TRBV12-4|TRBJ2-3
ASSPDLTQY
>TRBV7-9|TRBJ2-1
ASSSPDRAGVDNEQF
>TRBV11-1|TRBJ2-5
ASSLAGSETQY
>TRBV30|TRBJ2-7
AWSLPRTSGIYEQY
>TRBV15|TRBJ2-2
ATSRRGLAGSSGELF
>TRBV19|TRBJ2-7
ASSSRGGNSYEQY
>TRBV2|TRBJ2-5
ASSAVGRETQY
>TRBV23-1|TRBJ2-2
ASSQSMTSGTPFHTGELF
>TRBV7-7|TRBJ2-7
ASSLGYGPYEQY
>TRBV10-1|TRBJ1-5
ASSVGGNQPQH
>TRBV3-1/TRBV3-2|TRBJ2-5
ASSQAPDQETQY
>TRBV29-1|TRBJ1-2
SVAGQHYGYT
>TRBV12-3/TRBV12-4|TRBJ1-5
ASRGQTNQPQH
>TRBV5-4|TRBJ2-7
ASSLDYEQY
>TRBV28|TRBJ2-2
ASSLLGGAGELF
>TRBV18|TRBJ1-2
ASRYLQGQGNDGYT
>TRBV18|TRBJ2-2
ASSPGGGELF
>TRBV10-1|TRBJ2-7
ASTPETVRGAYEQY
>TRBV4-1|TRBJ2-3
ASSQRTLASPDTQY
>TRBV5-4|TRBJ2-7
ASTDDGGAREQY
>TRBV28|TRBJ2-1
ASSLVSPNEQF
>TRBV9|TRBJ1-2
ASNMDGVNYGYT
>TRBV5-1|TRBJ1-1
ASSLETGVNTEAF
>TRBV27|TRBJ2-1
ASSSPTSNEQF
>TRBV2|TRBJ2-5
ASSGGTQY
>TRBV6-5|TRBJ2-7
ASRPSSSYEQY
>TRBV28|TRBJ2-1
ASPPEAGAYNEQF
>TRBV6-5|TRBJ1-1
ASSYTGTDNTEAF
>TRBV27|TRBJ1-2
ASSSRTDLANYGYT
>TRBV27|TRBJ2-3
ASSRQRLDLQY
>TRBV3-1/TRBV3-2|TRBJ2-7
ASRQTGLGEQY
>TRBV28|TRBJ1-5
ASYLGGSGNQPQH
>TRBV5-1|TRBJ2-7
ASSSLAGDSYEQY
>TRBV11-2|TRBJ2-1
ASSLVQGATYNEQF
>TRBV5-1|TRBJ1-1
ASSLGGTGNTEAF
>TRBV7-2|TRBJ2-2
ASSSVAGGRTGELF
>TRBV6-2/TRBV6-3|TRBJ2-5
ASSDTGVKTQY
>TRBV4-2|TRBJ1-3
ASTAGSGNTIY
>TRBV5-1|TRBJ2-5
ASSLGQGAPTQY
>TRBV6-5|TRBJ1-4
ASSYGFSEKLF
>TRBV20-1|TRBJ2-1
SAEGNEQF
>TRBV28|TRBJ2-1
ASSIGPRLSSYNEQF
>TRBV6-5|TRBJ2-7
ASSYLLGPGREQY
>TRBV6-2/TRBV6-3|TRBJ2-7
ASSYSTYEQY
>TRBV7-9|TRBJ2-7
ASSLVSYEQY
>TRBV12-3/TRBV12-4|TRBJ1-5
ACSGGDSQPQH
>TRBV7-3|TRBJ2-3
ASSLAGTSGSPDTQY
>TRBV15|TRBJ2-7
ATSRDLSPQLEQY
>TRBV5-4|TRBJ1-2
ASSLENYGYT
>TRBV18|TRBJ1-4
ASSAGTAASSNEKLF
>TRBV7-2|TRBJ1-6
ASSLNPQIPPH
>TRBV7-9|TRBJ2-7
ASSSGTPDREQY
>TRBV2|TRBJ1-1
ASSEERGVSNTEAF
>TRBV5-1|TRBJ1-6
ASSFISRGSPLH
>TRBV7-8|TRBJ1-1
ASSPTGGGVAF
>TRBV5-1|TRBJ2-2
ASSSDSSTGELF
>TRBV7-6|TRBJ2-7
ASSSLAGGDSYEQY